This T cell receptor beta chain stems from a study of blood T cell repertoires in COVID-19. Study-wide background: COVID-19 samples collected from the United States, Italy and Spain covered acute and convalescent phases.

Germline loops: CDR1 SGHAT, CDR2 FQNNGV. Trimming left V 0 bases short and J 1 base short, with 12 bases between. The CDR3 has 16 amino acids. Study processing details: Reference gene primers were amplified, and this amplification served to estimate nucleated cell counts. TCRdb's table, derived via immunoSEQ multiplex PCR, lists solely in-frame clones and lacks some. The DNA gave D and trimming, while V, J and clone size come from that table. The repertoire consists of 140,000 to 150,000 clones, with 60% to 85% occurring once and the leading ten covering approximately 17%. The chain employs TRBV11-2 and TRBJ1-1; D is undetermined. The sequence derives from a man aged 45 to 65 with acute or convalescent COVID-19. Source material: peripheral blood. In DNA, the CDR3 is TGTGCCAGCAGCTTAGAATTTGGCAGTCGGAACACTGAAGCTTTCTTT. Translated, it gives CASSLEFGSRNTEAFF.